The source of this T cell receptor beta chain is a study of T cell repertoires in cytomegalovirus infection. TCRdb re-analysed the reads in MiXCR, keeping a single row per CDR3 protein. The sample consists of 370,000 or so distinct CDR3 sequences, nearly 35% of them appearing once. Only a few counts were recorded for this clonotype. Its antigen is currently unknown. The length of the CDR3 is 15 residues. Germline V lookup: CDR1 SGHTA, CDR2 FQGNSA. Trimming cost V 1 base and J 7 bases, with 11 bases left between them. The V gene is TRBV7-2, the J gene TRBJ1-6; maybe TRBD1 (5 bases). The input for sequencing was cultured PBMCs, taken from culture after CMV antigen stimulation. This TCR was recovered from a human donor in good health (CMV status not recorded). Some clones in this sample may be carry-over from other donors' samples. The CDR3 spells CASSLVAGQNSPLHF. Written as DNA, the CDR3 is TGTGCCAGCAGCTTAGTGGCAGGGCAAAATTCACCCCTCCACTTT.